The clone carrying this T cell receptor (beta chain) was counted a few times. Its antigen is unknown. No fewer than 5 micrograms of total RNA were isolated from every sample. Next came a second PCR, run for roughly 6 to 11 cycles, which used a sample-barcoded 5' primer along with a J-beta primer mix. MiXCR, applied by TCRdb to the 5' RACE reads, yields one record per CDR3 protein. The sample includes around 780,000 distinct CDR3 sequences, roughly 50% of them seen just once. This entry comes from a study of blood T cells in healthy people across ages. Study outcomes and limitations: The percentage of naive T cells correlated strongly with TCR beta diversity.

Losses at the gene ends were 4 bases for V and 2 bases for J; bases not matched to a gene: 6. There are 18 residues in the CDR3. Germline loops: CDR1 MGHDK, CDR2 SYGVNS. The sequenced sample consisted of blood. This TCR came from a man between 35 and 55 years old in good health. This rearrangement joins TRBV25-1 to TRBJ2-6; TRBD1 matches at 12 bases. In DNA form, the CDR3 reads TGTGCCAGCAGTGGCACCGGGACAGGGGGCGCTGGGGCCAACGTCCTGACTTTC. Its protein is CASSGTGTGGAGANVLTF.